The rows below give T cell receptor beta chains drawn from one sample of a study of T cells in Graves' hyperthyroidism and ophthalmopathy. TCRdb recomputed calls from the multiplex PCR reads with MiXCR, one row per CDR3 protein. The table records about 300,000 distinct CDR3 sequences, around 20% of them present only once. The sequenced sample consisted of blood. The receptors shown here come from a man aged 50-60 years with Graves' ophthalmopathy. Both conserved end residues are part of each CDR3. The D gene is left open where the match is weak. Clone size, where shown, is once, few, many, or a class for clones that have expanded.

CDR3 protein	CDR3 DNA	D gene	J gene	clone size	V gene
CASSDGRIDIHF	TGTGCCAGCAGTGATGGGCGGATTGACATCCACTTT	.	TRBJ1-6	many	TRBV2
CASNLVKGNEQFF	TGTGCCAGCAATCTAGTCAAGGGTAATGAGCAGTTCTTC	.	TRBJ2-1	many	TRBV6-1
CASSPGKTNYGYTF	TGTGCCAGCAGCCCCGGTAAAACTAACTATGGCTACACCTTC	.	TRBJ1-2	few	TRBV5-4
CSARSPQGGETQYF	TGCAGTGCTAGATCCCCGCAGGGTGGAGAGACCCAGTACTTC	.	TRBJ2-5	many	TRBV20-1
CASSQALRTKTEAFF	TGTGCCAGCAGCCAAGCTCTTCGGACGAAAACTGAAGCTTTCTTT	.	TRBJ1-1	.	TRBV3-1
CASSIQQGAPNEQFF	TGTGCCAGCAGCATTCAACAGGGGGCCCCCAATGAGCAGTTCTTC	TRBD1	TRBJ2-1	many	TRBV11-2
CAISRGTGNQPQHF	TGTGCCATCAGTCGGGGTACGGGCAATCAGCCCCAGCATTTT	.	TRBJ1-5	.	TRBV10-3
CASSTPTSGNPYNEQFF	TGTGCCAGCAGCACTCCGACTAGCGGGAATCCCTACAATGAGCAGTTCTTC	TRBD2	TRBJ2-1	many	TRBV12-3/TRBV12-4
CATRDGWNTEAFF	TGTGCCACTAGGGACGGGTGGAACACTGAAGCTTTCTTT	.	TRBJ1-1	.	TRBV19
CAWSVQGASPLHF	TGTGCCTGGAGTGTACAGGGGGCTTCACCCCTCCACTTT	TRBD1	TRBJ1-6	many	TRBV30
CASSLVGGINEQFF	TGCGCCAGCAGCTTGGTAGGCGGGATCAATGAGCAGTTCTTC	.	TRBJ2-1	many	TRBV5-1
CASSRGPGLAGEDYEQYF	TGTGCCAGCAGTAGGGGACCGGGACTAGCGGGAGAAGACTACGAGCAGTACTTC	TRBD2	TRBJ2-7	.	TRBV27
CASSSGLLYNEQFF	TGTGCCAGCAGTTCGGGACTACTTTACAATGAGCAGTTCTTC	TRBD2	TRBJ2-1	.	TRBV2
CATSRRGVDQPQHF	TGTGCCACCAGTAGACGGGGGGTAGATCAGCCCCAGCATTTT	.	TRBJ1-5	few	TRBV15
CATGMGGSLYGYTF	TGTGCCACTGGGATGGGGGGGTCCCTCTATGGCTACACCTTC	.	TRBJ1-2	.	TRBV10-3
CASRNNEDRGINYGYTF	TGTGCCAGCAGAAATAATGAGGACAGGGGAATTAACTATGGCTACACCTTC	TRBD1	TRBJ1-2	.	TRBV11-2
CASRPPGGQETQYF	TGTGCCAGCAGACCTCCGGGCGGACAAGAGACCCAGTACTTC	.	TRBJ2-5	many	TRBV5-8
CASRLRGTVGNTGELFF	TGTGCCAGCAGGCTCCGGGGTACTGTAGGGAACACCGGGGAGCTGTTTTTT	.	TRBJ2-2	few	TRBV6-1
CASSGAGGALSGEQYF	TGTGCCAGCAGTGGGGCCGGCGGAGCGCTTTCCGGGGAGCAGTACTTC	.	TRBJ2-7	many	TRBV28
CATSRAPDLDRAEKLFF	TGTGCCACCAGCAGAGCACCAGATTTGGACAGAGCCGAAAAACTGTTTTTT	.	TRBJ1-4	few	TRBV15
CASSSVGGRTGELFF	TGTGCCAGCAGCTCTGTCGGGGGTCGGACCGGGGAGCTGTTTTTT	.	TRBJ2-2	many	TRBV7-2
CASSRGTRGGDEQFF	TGTGCCAGCAGCCGCGGGACTAGAGGCGGCGATGAGCAGTTCTTC	TRBD2	TRBJ2-1	many	TRBV2
CASTPAIGPKETQYF	TGTGCCAGCACTCCCGCCATAGGGCCCAAAGAGACCCAGTACTTC	.	TRBJ2-5	many	TRBV6-1
CASSPVAGTYNEQFF	TGTGCCAGCAGCCCGGTAGCGGGAACCTACAATGAGCAGTTCTTC	TRBD2	TRBJ2-1	few	TRBV6-1
CASSLQGLPSTDTQYF	TGTGCCAGCAGCTTACAAGGACTCCCTAGCACAGATACGCAGTATTTT	.	TRBJ2-3	few	TRBV7-6
CASSPQGPRTGRLQFF	TGTGCCAGCAGCCCCCAGGGTCCCCGGACGGGAAGATTGCAGTTCTTC	.	TRBJ2-1	many	TRBV11-3
CASSIRGQVNTEAFF	TGTGCCAGTAGTATCCGGGGACAAGTGAACACTGAAGCTTTCTTT	.	TRBJ1-1	many	TRBV19
CSATSGTSGSEGETQYF	TGCAGTGCTACCTCCGGGACTAGCGGGAGCGAGGGGGAGACCCAGTACTTC	TRBD2	TRBJ2-5	few	TRBV20-1
CSATKNTEAFF	TGCAGTGCTACCAAAAACACTGAAGCTTTCTTT	.	TRBJ1-1	many	TRBV20-1
CASSTNFYNEQFF	TGTGCCAGTAGTACTAACTTCTACAATGAGCAGTTCTTC	.	TRBJ2-1	.	TRBV19
CASTREGLQETQYF	TGTGCCAGCACCCGCGAAGGGCTGCAAGAGACCCAGTACTTC	.	TRBJ2-5	many	TRBV7-9
CASKTRVWGNQPQHF	TGTGCCAGCAAAACCAGGGTTTGGGGCAATCAGCCCCAGCATTTT	.	TRBJ1-5	many	TRBV28
CASRPTSATYNEQFF	TGTGCCAGCAGGCCGACTAGCGCCACCTACAATGAGCAGTTCTTC	TRBD2	TRBJ2-1	many	TRBV6-1